The 17 T cell receptor beta chains below all came from one sample that was sequenced in a study of human T cells and chemical hapten exposure. TCRdb called the RACE reads again in MiXCR, with one record for every CDR3 protein. The table lists around 130,000 distinct CDR3 sequences, approximately 9.5% of them singletons, with 1.5% to 2% in the top ten. Time point of the sample: healthy volunteer bleed at 2 weeks. Researchers extracted total RNA from unfractionated whole blood. Sample: whole blood. Receptor source: a male donor in good health. Some clones in this sample may be carry-over from other donors' samples.

This clonotype was observed at least ten times. The chain joins TRBV20-1 to TRBJ2-5; D may correspond to TRBD1 or TRBD2 (5 bases each). Germline CDR1 DFQATT, CDR2 SNEGSKA (reference sequence). The CDR3 has 14 amino acids. V shed 1 base and J shed 5 bases, with 14 bases lying between them. Written as DNA, the CDR3 is TGCAGTGCTAGAGGCCCTAGGGGCGGGGAGACCCAGTACTTC. Amino acid sequence: CSARGPRGGETQYF.

The chain combines TRBV10-3 with TRBJ2-5; 9 nucleotides agree with TRBD2. CDR1 is ENHRY and CDR2 is SYGVKD in the germline V gene. Losses at the gene ends were 6 bases for V and 0 bases for J; bases not matched to a gene: 5. The CDR3 contains 15 residues. The CDR3 spells CAIRTTSGNQETQYF. The CDR3 DNA sequence: TGTGCCATCAGGACGACTAGCGGTAACCAAGAGACCCAGTACTTC.

This clonotype was recorded a few times. The chain links TRBV6-2 or TRBV6-3 to TRBJ2-7; D possibly uses TRBD1 or TRBD2 (5 bases each). The length of the CDR3 is 16 residues. Germline V CDR1 and CDR2: MNHEY, SVGEGT. Trimming pared 6 bases from V and 0 bases from J, leaving 18 bases between. The CDR3 coding sequence is TGTGCCAGCAGCTCGGGGACGGCCCTTCGCTCCTACGAGCAGTACTTC. Protein sequence: CASSSGTALRSYEQYF.

This clonotype was seen many times. The chain is built from TRBV5-1 and TRBJ2-2, with D tentatively TRBD2 (5 bases). This CDR3 has 15 residues. From germline, CDR1 is SGHRS and CDR2 YFSETQ. Trimming took 2 bases from V and 4 from J, leaving 12 bases between them. In DNA, the CDR3 is TGCGCCAGCAGCTTTACGGGGTCCGGCACCGGGGAGCTGTTTTTT. Translated: CASSFTGSGTGELFF.

This clonotype was seen a handful of times. The chain joins TRBV20-1 to TRBJ2-1, with 9 bases matching TRBD2. Trimming took 5 bases from V and 4 from J; bases not matched to a gene: 9. Per germline, CDR1 DFQATT and CDR2 SNEGSKA (reference sequence). The CDR3 length is 15 residues. CDR3 nucleotides: TGCAGTGCTTCCCACGGGACTAGCCGGTACAATGAGCAGTTCTTC. Translated: CSASHGTSRYNEQFF.

This chain uses TRBV4-1 with TRBJ2-3; 11 bases align to TRBD2. This CDR3 has 15 residues. Trimming removed 6 bases from V and 0 bases from J; junction bases left unmatched: 2. CDR1 MGHRA and CDR2 YSYEKL come from the germline V gene. The CDR3 DNA reads as TGCGCCAGCAGACGACTAGCGGGAAGCACAGATACGCAGTATTTT. It specifies CASRRLAGSTDTQYF.

The J gene is TRBJ2-3, the V gene TRBV10-3, with 10 bases that match TRBD1. V lost 7 bases, J lost 6 bases, and 10 bases stayed unmatched. Germline V gene data show CDR1 as ENHRY and CDR2 as SYGVKD. The CDR3 spans 15 residues. The CDR3 reads CAITNGQGDADTQYF. Written as DNA, the CDR3 is TGTGCCATCACCAACGGACAGGGGGACGCTGATACGCAGTATTTT.

The chain recombines TRBV28 with TRBJ2-7; 9 positions agree with TRBD1. Trimming removed 2 bases from V and 5 bases from J; junction bases left unmatched: 4. This CDR3 has 14 amino acids. The V gene's germline CDR1 is MDHEN and CDR2 SYDVKM. The CDR3 DNA sequence: TGTGCCAGCAGTTTAGGGGACAGGGTCCACGAGCAGTACTTC. The encoded protein is CASSLGDRVHEQYF.

This clonotype was seen a few times. The rearrangement links TRBV3-2 to TRBJ2-5; TRBD1 was called by the table and not checked on the DNA. TRBV3-2 is listed as a pseudogene. The CDR3 is 14 residues long. The CDR3 DNA follows: TGTGCCAGCAGGGCCGGGACAGGGGGTGAGACCCAGTACTTC. Residues: CASRAGTGGETQYF.

The V gene is TRBV6-2 or TRBV6-3, the J gene TRBJ1-5; D is uncertain. Trimming left V 0 bases short and J 3 bases short, with 12 bases between. The CDR3 spans 16 residues. Germline V lookup: CDR1 MNHEY, CDR2 SVGEGT. The CDR3 reads CASSYSRSSYNQPQHF. In nucleotides, the CDR3 is TGTGCCAGCAGTTACTCAAGGTCGTCTTACAATCAGCCCCAGCATTTT.

V is TRBV7-2 and J is TRBJ2-7, with TRBD1 identical over 9 bases. The ends lost 5 bases at V and 2 bases at J; junction bases unmatched: 7. CDR1 SGHTA and CDR2 FQGNSA come from the germline V gene. The CDR3 runs 15 residues. Here the CDR3 reads CASSPGTGIAYEQYF. The CDR3 DNA reads as TGTGCCAGCAGCCCGGGGACAGGGATTGCCTACGAGCAGTACTTC.

This clonotype was found many times. A single base separates this from a much larger clone, so it may be a read error. The V and J genes are TRBV12-3 or TRBV12-4 and TRBJ2-2; 8 nucleotides line up with TRBD1. V was clipped by 5 bases and J by 4 bases; unmatched bases: 0. This CDR3 region has 13 residues. The CDR3 reads CASSDRGTGELFF. The CDR3 bases are TGTGCCAGCAGTGACAGGGGCACCGGGGAGCTGTTTTTT.

This clonotype was counted a few times. The chain has TRBV6-5 and TRBJ1-2, with 7 bases that match TRBD1. The CDR3 sequence is 14 residues long. Germline V CDR1 and CDR2: MNHEY, SVGAGI. J gave up 4 bases and V 5 bases, and 7 bases lay outside the gene matches. DNA for the CDR3: TGTGCCAGCAGTCAAAACGACAGGGCCTATGGCTACACCTTC. Translating it yields CASSQNDRAYGYTF.

The chain carries TRBV3-1 and TRBJ1-1, with D tentatively TRBD1 (6 bases). The V gene's germline CDR1 is LGHDT and CDR2 YNNKEL (reference sequence). This CDR3 has 14 amino acids. With 2 bases removed from V and 6 bases from J, the gap between germline ends came to 13 bases. The CDR3 region has the DNA TGTGCCAGCAGCCAACAGGGGCGCTCCCCTGAAGCTTTCTTT. Translation gives CASSQQGRSPEAFF.

This chain links TRBV5-4 with TRBJ2-5; D gene unclear. From germline, CDR1 is SGHNT and CDR2 YYREEE (reference sequence). Trimming removed 0 bases at V and 2 bases at J, with 8 bases between. CDR3 length: 14 amino acids. The CDR3 DNA is TGTGCCAGCAGCTTGGGGCCCAGACAAGAGACCCAGTACTTC. Translating gives CASSLGPRQETQYF.

The sample holds many counts of this clonotype. The CDR3 loop is CASSLNAGGPDTQYF. CDR3 DNA sequence: TGTGCCAGCAGCTTAAACGCGGGAGGGCCAGATACGCAGTATTTT. This sequence joins TRBV7-2 and TRBJ2-3; the match to TRBD2 covers 9 bases. Germline assignment: CDR1 SGHTA and CDR2 FQGNSA. The CDR3 runs to 15 residues. V was pared by 2 bases and J by 4 bases, with 4 bases of the junction left unmatched.

This clonotype has just a few counts. The genes are TRBV29-1 and TRBJ2-7; D gene ambiguous. Germline V gene data show CDR1 as SQVTM and CDR2 as ANQGSEA. The V end lost 5 bases, the J end lost 3 bases, and 8 bases lay between the germline ends. This CDR3 is built from 11 residues. The CDR3 is CSVSKSYEQYF. The CDR3 DNA follows: TGCAGCGTTAGTAAGAGCTACGAGCAGTACTTC.